Shown below are 18 T cell receptor beta chains from a single sample sequenced in a study of blood T cell repertoires in COVID-19. The protocol was immunoSEQ multiplex PCR, while the TCRdb copy is restricted to in-frame clones and leaves out a portion. The repertoire holds 100,000 to 140,000 clones, 88% seen once, with under 7% in the top ten. Sequenced input: peripheral blood. These receptors originate from a man in his fifties or sixties with active or convalescent COVID-19.

The genes are TRBV30 and TRBJ2-7; possibly TRBD2 for D (9 bases). Germline CDR1 reads GTSNPN; CDR2 reads SVGIG (reference sequence). The CDR3 covers 15 residues. Trimming cost V 4 bases and J 3 bases, with 19 bases left between them. In DNA form, the CDR3 reads TGTGCCTGGACTAGCGGGACAGGAGTTCTCTACGAGCAGTACTTC. Translated: CAWTSGTGVLYEQYF.

V gene TRBV24-1 combines with J gene TRBJ2-7; TRBD1 matches 8 bases. Germline V CDR1 and CDR2: KGHDR, SFDVKD. There are 15 residues in the CDR3. Losses at the gene ends were 6 bases for V and 1 base for J; bases not matched to a gene: 7. CDR3 bases: TGTGCCACCAGTCCAGGGGGCGTCTTTTCCTACGAGCAGTACTTC. Protein sequence: CATSPGGVFSYEQYF.

This chain uses TRBV5-5 with TRBJ2-5; D is unresolved. V was trimmed by 4 bases and J by 2 bases, leaving 9 bases between them. The CDR3 sequence is 13 residues long. Germline lookup yields CDR1 SGHKS and CDR2 YYEKEE (reference sequence). The CDR3 DNA is TGTGCCAGCAGCGAACAGACACAAGAGACCCAGTACTTC. Translating gives CASSEQTQETQYF. Based on the CDR3 plus reference TRBV5-5 and TRBJ2-5, the full variable domain is DAGVTQSPTHLIKTRGQQVTLRCSPISGHKSVSWYQQVLGQGPQFIFQYYEKEERGRGNFPDRFSARQFPNYSSELNVNALLLGDSALYLCASSEQTQETQYFGPGTRLLVL.

This sequence joins TRBV14 and TRBJ1-1, with D uncertain. Between the trimmed V and J ends, which lost 4 bases and 3 bases, there was a span of 12 bases. The CDR3 contains 14 residues. Germline V gene data show CDR1 as SGHDN and CDR2 as FVKESK. CDR3 DNA: TGTGCCAGCAGCCCCGTCGGGTGGGACACTGAAGCTTTCTTT. This codes for CASSPVGWDTEAFF.

The chain uses TRBV6-4 and TRBJ1-2; 10 bases map to TRBD1. There are 13 residues in the CDR3. V shed 4 bases and J 7 bases; nucleotides not matched to a gene: 3. Germline CDR1 MRHNA, CDR2 SNTAGT. As DNA, the CDR3 is TGTGCCAGCAGTGGGACAGGGGGTGTTGGCTACACCTTC. Amino acids: CASSGTGGVGYTF.

The rearrangement links TRBV11-3 to TRBJ1-3; D gene uncertain. The ends were cut back, 1 base at V and 10 bases at J, with 20 bases in the middle. CDR1 is SGHNT and CDR2 is YENEEA in the germline V gene. The CDR3 has 16 amino acids. The DNA of the CDR3 is TGTGCCAGCAGCTTAGGCAATAGACACCCTGGAGGGACCATATATTTT. This sequence encodes CASSLGNRHPGGTIYF.

This chain connects TRBV5-5 to TRBJ2-5, with D possibly being TRBD1 (5 bases). CDR3 length equals 16 residues. Per germline, CDR1 SGHKS and CDR2 YYEKEE (reference sequence). Trimming took off 4 bases at V and 2 bases at J, with 18 bases between the two ends. The CDR3 sequence is CASSNGQPNMQETQYF. CDR3 nucleotides: TGTGCCAGCAGCAACGGACAACCAAACATGCAAGAGACCCAGTACTTC.

The chain links TRBV28 to TRBJ1-2, with 8 bases identical to TRBD1. The CDR3 covers 14 residues. CDR1 MDHEN and CDR2 SYDVKM come from the germline V gene. V lost 2 bases, J lost 9 bases, and 8 bases stayed unmatched. The CDR3 region is CASSLQGAYVRYTF. The CDR3 nucleotides are TGTGCCAGCAGTTTACAGGGGGCCTATGTTCGCTACACCTTC.

The J gene is TRBJ2-7, the V gene TRBV15; D is unclear. The germline CDR1 and CDR2 sequences are LNHNV and YYDKDF (reference sequence). Trimming took off 0 bases at V and 0 bases at J, with 9 bases between the two ends. This CDR3 spans 15 amino acids. CDR3: CATSRDVQPSYEQYF. The CDR3 coding sequence is TGTGCCACCAGCAGAGATGTACAGCCCTCCTACGAGCAGTACTTC.

The gene calls are TRBV19 and TRBJ1-5; tentative D call: TRBD1 (5 bases). CDR1 is LNHDA and CDR2 is SQIVND in the germline V gene (reference sequence). There are 15 residues in the CDR3. Trimming cost V 6 bases and J 5 bases, with 17 bases left between them. As DNA, the CDR3 is TGTGCCAGTAGGCCTCTAGACAGAGCCGATCAGCCCCAGCATTTT. Residues: CASRPLDRADQPQHF.

The chain uses TRBV4-3 and TRBJ2-5, with a tentative D call TRBD1 (6 bases). The CDR3 has 16 residues. V lost 0 bases and J 4 bases, leaving 15 bases between the germline ends. Germline V CDR1 and CDR2: LGHNA, YSLEER. CDR3 nucleotide sequence: TGCGCCAGCAGCCAAGATAGTCAGGGGTTTAGAGAGACCCAGTACTTC. Its protein product is CASSQDSQGFRETQYF.

The chain recombines TRBV2 with TRBJ1-2; D call uncertain. In germline, CDR1 is SNHLY, CDR2 FYNNEI. CDR3 length equals 14 residues. Trimming took off 0 bases at V and 3 bases at J, with 8 bases between the two ends. In DNA form, the CDR3 reads TGTGCCAGCAGTGAAGCCGGGATAGACTATGGCTACACCTTC. As protein: CASSEAGIDYGYTF.

This chain connects TRBV25-1 to TRBJ2-7; 7 bases are a match to TRBD1. The V segment lost 6 bases and the J segment 3 bases; nucleotides outside the gene matches: 8. The CDR3 totals 14 residues. Germline V gene lookup returns CDR1 MGHDK and CDR2 SYGVNS. CDR3 nucleotide sequence: TGTGCCAGCAGCGGGACAGCGCCCGACTACGAGCAGTACTTC. This translates into CASSGTAPDYEQYF.

This clone occurred once. The chain combines TRBV19 with TRBJ1-6, with unresolved D. Germline V gene data show CDR1 as LNHDA and CDR2 as SQIVND (reference sequence). V was shortened by 5 bases and J by 0 bases, with 11 bases between the two germline ends. There are 16 residues in the CDR3. CDR3 nucleotide sequence: TGTGCCAGTAGTTTCTCGGTGCGCTCCTATAATTCACCCCTCCACTTT. Translating it yields CASSFSVRSYNSPLHF.

V usage is TRBV20-1 and J usage is TRBJ2-7; D is unresolved. Germline V gene data show CDR1 as DFQATT and CDR2 as SNEGSKA (reference sequence). V dropped 3 bases and J dropped 10 bases, with 19 bases sitting between them. The CDR3 length is 13 residues. CDR3 sequence reads: CSASSPARREQYF. The DNA of the CDR3 is TGCAGTGCTAGTAGTCCGGCGCGGCGTGAACAGTACTTC.

This clone was found a few times. CDR3 bases: TGTGCCAGCAGTTACTCGAACGAAGAGACTGAAGCTTTCTTT. Its protein is CASSYSNEETEAFF. The genes are TRBV6-5 and TRBJ1-1; unclear D gene. Germline assignment: CDR1 MNHEY and CDR2 SVGAGI. The CDR3 has 14 amino acids. The ends were cut back, 0 bases at V and 5 bases at J, with 10 bases in the middle.

The chain combines TRBV12-5 with TRBJ2-5; 8 positions match TRBD2. V lost 4 bases and J lost 7; bases outside the gene matches: 5. The V gene's germline CDR1 is LGHNT and CDR2 FRNRAP. This CDR3 contains 13 residues. As DNA, the CDR3 is TGTGCTAGTGGTTCGAGCGGGAGCCGGACCCAGTACTTC. Its protein is CASGSSGSRTQYF.

V gene TRBV28 combines with J gene TRBJ2-1; perhaps TRBD2 as D (5 bases). Between the trimmed V and J ends, which lost 6 bases and 7 bases, there was a span of 19 bases. The germline V gene encodes CDR1 MDHEN and CDR2 SYDVKM. The CDR3 sequence is 15 residues long. DNA for the CDR3: TGTGCCAGCAGCCCCACGCTTGCGGGCGCAAATGAGCAGTTCTTC. Encoded protein: CASSPTLAGANEQFF.